The 3 T cell receptor beta chains reported below all come from one sample, sequenced in a study of PD-1 blockade in classical Hodgkin lymphoma. The time point here: cycle 4 day 1 (C4D1), after less than seven weeks of nivolumab. With no exception, relapse followed autologous stem cell transplantation in all patients, and brentuximab vedotin exposure varied. Repertoires were generated with immunoSEQ multiplex PCR, while TCRdb's copy carries only in-frame clones and drops some. In the table there are about 27,000 clones, over 55% of which are singletons. Sample: peripheral blood mononuclear cells (PBMCs), taken before the fourth cycle of nivolumab. These receptors originate from a human donor with classical Hodgkin lymphoma.

The chain employs TRBV7-9 and TRBJ2-7; 8 bases map to TRBD1. Germline V CDR1 and CDR2: SEHNR, FQNEAQ (reference sequence). The CDR3 has 16 amino acids. Germline trimming cut 2 bases from V and 0 bases from J; bases unmatched to any gene: 6. CDR3 nucleotide sequence: TGTGCCAGCAGCTTATATTCCGGGACAGGCTCCTACGAGCAGTACTTC. This sequence encodes CASSLYSGTGSYEQYF.

This clone was seen once. The chain links TRBV5-1 to TRBJ1-1, with D uncertain. Trimming cost V 4 bases and J 3 bases, with 10 bases left between them. The germline V gene has CDR1 SGHRS and CDR2 YFSETQ. CDR3 length: 13 residues. The CDR3 loop reads CASSPDIYTEAFF. The CDR3 nucleotides read TGCGCCAGCAGCCCAGACATTTACACTGAAGCTTTCTTT.

V and J are TRBV27 and TRBJ2-3, with D possibly TRBD2 on 6 matching bases. V was shortened by 2 bases and J by 1 base, with 10 bases between the two germline ends. Germline V gene data show CDR1 as MNHEY and CDR2 as SMNVEV (reference sequence). The CDR3 runs to 15 residues. The DNA for the CDR3 is TGTGCCAGCAGTTTAGCGGGAAGGGGCACAGATACGCAGTATTTT. Translating gives CASSLAGRGTDTQYF.